These T cell receptor beta chains were read from a single sample in a study of T cells in Graves' hyperthyroidism and ophthalmopathy. Using its own MiXCR run on the multiplex PCR reads, TCRdb lists one record per CDR3 protein. This repertoire shows under 550,000 distinct CDR3 sequences, nearly 20% found once; its top ten account for over 45%. Sequencing used blood. The receptors originated from a man in his forties or fifties with Graves' ophthalmopathy. The CDR3 runs from the conserved cysteine through the conserved F or W. Each record gives: D gene, V gene, CDR3 protein. A D gene is named only where the DNA matches it firmly.

D: .
V: TRBV5-1
CDR3: CASSLVGGVGYNSPLHF

D: .
V: TRBV7-9
CDR3: CASSLITRGNYGYTF

D: .
V: TRBV12-5
CDR3: CASGLFSGSSYNEQFF

D: .
V: TRBV12-3/TRBV12-4
CDR3: CASSLANWETQYF

D: .
V: TRBV24-1
CDR3: CATDGGRNEQFF

D: TRBD1
V: TRBV6-2/TRBV6-3
CDR3: CASSRDRGPNEQFF

D: .
V: TRBV5-1
CDR3: CASSLGILASISANEKLFF

D: TRBD1
V: TRBV7-6
CDR3: CASSFGVRGPKPYEQYF

D: .
V: TRBV5-1
CDR3: CASSLSAYNEQFF

D: TRBD1
V: TRBV3-1
CDR3: CASSLTGRRSGYTF

D: .
V: TRBV6-2/TRBV6-3
CDR3: CASSSGRRSYTF

D: TRBD1
V: TRBV10-3
CDR3: CAISKTGDVRTGELFF

D: .
V: TRBV5-6
CDR3: CASSFTDGLNYGYTF

D: .
V: TRBV29-1
CDR3: CSVWGEKLFF

D: .
V: TRBV6-2/TRBV6-3
CDR3: CASSPGTPGVQYF

D: TRBD1
V: TRBV20-1
CDR3: CSARKGAFGQPQHF

D: .
V: TRBV12-3/TRBV12-4
CDR3: CASRPGGGRVYEQYF

D: .
V: TRBV30
CDR3: CAWSPGGGYLYEQYF

D: TRBD1
V: TRBV20-1
CDR3: CSGRTGVLLEQYF

D: .
V: TRBV11-2
CDR3: CASSLDRMGTYEQYF

D: TRBD1
V: TRBV30
CDR3: CAWGRTGITGELFF

D: .
V: TRBV5-1
CDR3: CASRRDIPNSPLHF

D: .
V: TRBV27
CDR3: CASQPTGLHNSPLHF

D: .
V: TRBV11-2
CDR3: CASSLGSYWRSYNEQFF

D: .
V: TRBV19
CDR3: CASSIQTGSYEQYF

D: .
V: TRBV7-2
CDR3: CASSSGPGPGNTIYF

D: .
V: TRBV2
CDR3: CASSDGGTAREQYF

D: .
V: TRBV5-1
CDR3: CASSLQQGTEAFF

D: .
V: TRBV10-3
CDR3: CAITADSWGAYEQYF

D: TRBD2
V: TRBV7-2
CDR3: CASSFPGSGSNTQYF